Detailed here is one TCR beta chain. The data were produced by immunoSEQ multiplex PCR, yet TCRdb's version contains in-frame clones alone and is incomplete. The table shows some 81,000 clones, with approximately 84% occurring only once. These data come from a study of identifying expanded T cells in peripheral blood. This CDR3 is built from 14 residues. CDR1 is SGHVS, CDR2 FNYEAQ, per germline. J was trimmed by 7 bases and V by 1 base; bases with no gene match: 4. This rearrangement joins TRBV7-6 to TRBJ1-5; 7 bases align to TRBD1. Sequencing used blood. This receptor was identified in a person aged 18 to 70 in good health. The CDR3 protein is CASSLGQGGQPQHF. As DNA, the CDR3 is TGTGCCAGCAGCTTAGGACAGGGTGGACAGCCCCAGCATTTT.